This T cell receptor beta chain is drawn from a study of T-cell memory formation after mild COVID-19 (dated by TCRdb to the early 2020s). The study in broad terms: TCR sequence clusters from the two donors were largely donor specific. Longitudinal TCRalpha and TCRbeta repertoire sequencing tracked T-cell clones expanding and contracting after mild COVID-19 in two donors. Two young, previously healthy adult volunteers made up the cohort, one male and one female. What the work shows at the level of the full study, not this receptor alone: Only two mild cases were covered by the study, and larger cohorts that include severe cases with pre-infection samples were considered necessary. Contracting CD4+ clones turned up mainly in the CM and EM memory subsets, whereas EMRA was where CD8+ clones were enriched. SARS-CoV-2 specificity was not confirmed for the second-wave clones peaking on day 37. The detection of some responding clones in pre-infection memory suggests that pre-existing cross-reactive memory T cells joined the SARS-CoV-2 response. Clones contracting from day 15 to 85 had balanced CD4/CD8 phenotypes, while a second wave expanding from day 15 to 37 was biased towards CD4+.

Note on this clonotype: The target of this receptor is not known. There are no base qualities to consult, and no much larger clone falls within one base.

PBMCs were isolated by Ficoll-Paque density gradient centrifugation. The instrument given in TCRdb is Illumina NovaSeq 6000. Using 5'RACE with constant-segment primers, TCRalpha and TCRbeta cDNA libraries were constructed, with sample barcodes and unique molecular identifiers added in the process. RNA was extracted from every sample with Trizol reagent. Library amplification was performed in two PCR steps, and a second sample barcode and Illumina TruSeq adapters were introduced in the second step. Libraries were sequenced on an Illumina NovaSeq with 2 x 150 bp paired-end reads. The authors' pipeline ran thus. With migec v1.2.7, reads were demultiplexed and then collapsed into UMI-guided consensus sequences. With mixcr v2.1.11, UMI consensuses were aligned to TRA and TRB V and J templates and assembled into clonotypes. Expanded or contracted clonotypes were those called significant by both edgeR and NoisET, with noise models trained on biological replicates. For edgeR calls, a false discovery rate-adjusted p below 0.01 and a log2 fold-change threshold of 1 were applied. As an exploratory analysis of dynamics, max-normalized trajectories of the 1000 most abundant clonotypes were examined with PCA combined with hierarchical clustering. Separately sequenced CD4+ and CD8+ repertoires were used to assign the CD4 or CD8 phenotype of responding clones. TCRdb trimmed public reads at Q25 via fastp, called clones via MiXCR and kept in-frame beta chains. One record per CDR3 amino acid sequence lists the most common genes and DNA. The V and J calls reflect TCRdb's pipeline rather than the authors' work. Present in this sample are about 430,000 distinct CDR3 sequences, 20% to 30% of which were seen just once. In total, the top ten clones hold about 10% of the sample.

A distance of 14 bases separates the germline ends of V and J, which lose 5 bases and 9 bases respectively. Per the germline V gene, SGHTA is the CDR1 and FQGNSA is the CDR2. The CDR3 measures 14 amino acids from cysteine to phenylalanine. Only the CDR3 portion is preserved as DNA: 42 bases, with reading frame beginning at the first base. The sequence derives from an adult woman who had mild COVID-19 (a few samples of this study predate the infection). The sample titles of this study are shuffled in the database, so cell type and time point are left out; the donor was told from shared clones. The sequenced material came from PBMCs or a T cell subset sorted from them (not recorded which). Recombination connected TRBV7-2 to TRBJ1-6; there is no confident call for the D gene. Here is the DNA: TGTGCCAGCAGCAACCGGACCCCGAGTTCACCCCTCCACTTT. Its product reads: CASSNRTPSSPLHF.